The following is a T cell receptor (beta chain) sequence with its context. These data originate in a study of blood T cell repertoires in COVID-19. Whole-study context: COVID-19 samples collected from the United States, Italy and Spain covered acute and convalescent phases. The cDNA or gDNA used as material had been derived from T cells, B-cell-depleted T cells, or PBMCs.

Per the germline V gene, CDR1 is LNHDA and CDR2 is SQIVND (reference sequence). The J segment lost 2 bases and the V segment lost 2 bases, leaving 8 bases of the junction unmatched. CDR3 size: 16 residues. In the authors' methods: Amplified reference gene primers provided the basis for estimating nucleated cell counts. Repertoires were generated with immunoSEQ multiplex PCR, while TCRdb's copy carries only in-frame clones and drops some. From that table come the V and J calls and clone size; the DNA was used to work out D and trimming. The data contain 150,000 to 200,000 clones, about 87% of them singletons.

The origin of this receptor is a middle-aged man with active or convalescent COVID-19. Material: peripheral blood. The chain joins TRBV19 to TRBJ1-1, with 7 bases aligning to TRBD1. The CDR3: CASSIKGGIGNTEAFF. DNA of the CDR3: TGTGCCAGTAGTATAAAAGGGGGCATAGGTAACACTGAAGCTTTCTTT.